Below, 23 T cell receptor beta chains from the same sample are listed, as sequenced in a study of shared clonotypes between healthy human individuals. Data came from immunoSEQ multiplex PCR; TCRdb stores just in-frame clones and leaves some out. The sample shows 980,000 or so clones, roughly 72% of them seen only once. The sample was memory CD4+ T cells sorted from blood. The subset: CD45RA-negative fraction. These receptors were collected from a man between 18 and 35 years old in good health.

The chain is built from TRBV7-3 and TRBJ2-3; D remains unclear. This CDR3 has 14 residues. Germline loops: CDR1 SGHTA, CDR2 FQGTGA. V was clipped by 0 bases and J by 0 bases, with 4 bases between them. Here the CDR3 DNA reads TGTGCCAGCAGCTTAACCGGTAGCACAGATACGCAGTATTTT. Protein: CASSLTGSTDTQYF. Full variable domain (outside the CDR3, taken from reference TRBV7-3 and TRBJ2-3): GAGVSQTPSNKVTEKGKYVELRCDPISGHTALYWYRQSLGQGPEFLIYFQGTGAADDSGLPNDRFFAVRPEGSVSTLKIQRTERGDSAVYLCASSLTGSTDTQYFGPGTRLTVL.

This chain joins TRBV7-6 and TRBJ1-6; 9 nucleotides match TRBD1. V dropped 5 bases and J dropped 9; count of bases not matched to a gene: 5. Per germline, CDR1 SGHVS and CDR2 FNYEAQ. This CDR3 comprises 14 residues. The CDR3 sequence is CASSPRQGGSPLHF. The CDR3 region has the DNA TGTGCCAGCAGCCCGAGACAGGGGGGTTCACCCCTCCACTTT. The variable domain in full, completed from reference TRBV7-6 and TRBJ1-6, reads GAGVSQSPRYKVTKRGQDVALRCDPISGHVSLYWYRQALGQGPEFLTYFNYEAQQDKSGLPNDRFSAERPEGSISTLTIQRTEQRDSAMYRCASSPRQGGSPLHFGNGTRLTVT.

The chain uses TRBV28 and TRBJ1-2, with 7 bases matching TRBD1. The CDR3 has 16 amino acids. J gave up 3 bases and V 4 bases, and 11 bases lay outside the gene matches. Germline CDR1 reads MDHEN; CDR2 reads SYDVKM. The CDR3, as DNA: TGTGCCAGCAGTTCGCGGTTACAGGGGTTTGACTATGGCTACACCTTC. Its translation: CASSSRLQGFDYGYTF.

The chain is built from TRBV7-2 and TRBJ1-1; D gene ambiguous. CDR1 and CDR2 (germline): SGHTA, FQGNSA. CDR3 length equals 15 residues. Trimming removed 4 bases at V and 4 bases at J, with 16 bases between. Here the CDR3 reads CASSSGLGMITEAFF. DNA for the CDR3: TGTGCCAGCAGCTCCGGGCTGGGAATGATCACTGAAGCTTTCTTT.

This clone was observed a single time. The chain links TRBV30 to TRBJ1-2, with D unresolved. This CDR3 comprises 17 residues. V was trimmed by 0 bases and J by 3 bases, leaving 20 bases between them. CDR1 and CDR2 from the germline V gene are GTSNPN and SVGIG (reference sequence). The CDR3 loop is CAWSVLRRTVHDYGYTF. For the CDR3, the DNA is TGTGCCTGGAGTGTTCTCAGGCGGACGGTGCACGACTATGGCTACACCTTC.

Comments on this clone: The same CDR3 arises from other DNA sequences in this sample as well. CDR3 protein: CASSRERQETQYF. In DNA, the CDR3 is TGTGCCAGCAGCCGCGAGCGGCAAGAGACCCAGTACTTC. The chain joins TRBV11-2 to TRBJ2-5; maybe TRBD2 (5 bases). CDR3 length equals 13 residues. Germline CDR1 SGHAT, CDR2 FQNNGV. V lost 5 bases to trimming and J lost 2 bases, with 9 bases between them.

The chain uses TRBV5-6 and TRBJ1-6; a weak D match, TRBD1 (5 bases). Per the germline V gene, CDR1 is SGHDT and CDR2 is YYEEEE. The V and J ends lost 9 bases and 10 bases respectively, with 14 bases between them. The CDR3 has 12 residues. The CDR3 nucleotides read TGTGCCACCAACCGACAGTTGTCACCCCTCCACTTT. It codes for CATNRQLSPLHF.

The chain employs TRBV30 and TRBJ2-1; tentatively, D is TRBD1 (6 bases). Trimming stripped 1 base from V and 9 bases from J, with 19 bases between. Germline lookup yields CDR1 GTSNPN and CDR2 SVGIG (reference sequence). The CDR3 runs 15 residues. The chain's CDR3 is CAWSGKGHIRGEQFF. Written as DNA, the CDR3 is TGTGCCTGGAGTGGGAAGGGACACATCAGGGGTGAGCAGTTCTTC. Looking up the rest from reference TRBV30 and TRBJ2-1 gives the full variable domain: SQTIHQWPATLVQPVGSPLSLECTVEGTSNPNLYWYRQAAGRGLQLLFYSVGIGQISSEVPQNLSASRPQDRQFILSSKKLLLSDSGFYLCAWSGKGHIRGEQFFGPGTRLTVL.

CDR3 loop: CAKTGGGVKYF. CDR3 sequence (DNA): TGTGCCAAAACAGGGGGCGGGGTAAAGTACTTC. The V and J genes are TRBV6-5 and TRBJ2-4; 9 positions match TRBD1. The J segment lost 14 bases and the V segment lost 10 bases, leaving 9 bases of the junction unmatched. There are 11 residues in the CDR3. Germline CDR1 reads MNHEY; CDR2 reads SVGAGI.

The chain uses TRBV7-8 and TRBJ2-1, with 14 bases that match TRBD2. The germline V gene has CDR1 SGHVS and CDR2 FQNEAQ. CDR3 length: 17 residues. With 8 bases clipped from V and 1 base from J, the junction kept 7 bases outside the gene matches. DNA of the CDR3: TGTGCCAGCCGTCCGGGACTAGCGGGAGTTTCCTACAATGAGCAGTTCTTC. Protein: CASRPGLAGVSYNEQFF.

The gene calls are TRBV27 and TRBJ1-6; D gene uncertain. With 4 bases removed from V and 4 bases from J, the gap between germline ends came to 8 bases. The CDR3 has 14 amino acids. CDR1 and CDR2 (germline): MNHEY, SMNVEV (reference sequence). CDR3 coding DNA: TGTGCCAGCAGTTCGACACAGTATAATTCACCCCTCCACTTT. Translating gives CASSSTQYNSPLHF.

This chain joins TRBV7-9 and TRBJ1-5, with TRBD1 matching 9 bases. The CDR3 spans 15 residues. CDR1 and CDR2 from the germline V gene are SEHNR and FQNEAQ (reference sequence). V dropped 1 base and J dropped 7; count of bases not matched to a gene: 5. DNA of the CDR3: TGTGCCAGCAGCTTAGGACAGGGGGATCACCAGCCCCAGCATTTT. It is translated as CASSLGQGDHQPQHF. The full variable domain, its missing parts supplied by reference TRBV7-9 and TRBJ1-5, is DTGVSQNPRHKITKRGQNVTFRCDPISEHNRLYWYRQTLGQGPEFLTYFQNEAQLEKSRLLSDRFSAERPKGSFSTLEIQRTEQGDSAMYLCASSLGQGDHQPQHFGDGTRLSIL.

This clone was counted ten times or more. This chain joins TRBV30 and TRBJ2-2; D uncertain. Germline V gene sequence: CDR1 GTSNPN, CDR2 SVGIG (reference sequence). V lost 4 bases and J 4 bases, leaving 13 bases between the germline ends. The CDR3 contains 14 residues. This CDR3 reads CAWTLRPITGELFF. CDR3 sequence (DNA): TGTGCCTGGACCCTACGGCCCATCACCGGGGAGCTGTTTTTT.

The chain employs TRBV6-5 and TRBJ2-5; D remains unclear. The CDR3 length is 12 residues. With 7 bases removed from V and 5 bases from J, the gap between germline ends came to 11 bases. Germline V lookup: CDR1 MNHEY, CDR2 SVGAGI. In DNA, the CDR3 is TGTGCCAGCAAGGGCAGCACGGAGACCCAGTACTTC. Amino acid sequence: CASKGSTETQYF.

The count of this clone is one. Possible read error: a much larger clone is one base away. This rearrangement joins TRBV5-4 to TRBJ2-3, with 9 bases matching TRBD2. Germline CDR1 is SGHNT and CDR2 is YYREEE (reference sequence). This CDR3 is built from 15 residues. Trimming removed 5 bases from V and 1 base from J; junction bases left unmatched: 5. The DNA of the CDR3 is TGTGCCAGCAGTACCCGGACTAGCGGCACAGATACGCAGTATTTT. Encoded protein: CASSTRTSGTDTQYF.

The chain recombines TRBV12-5 with TRBJ1-5; the D gene is possibly TRBD1 (5 bases). There are 14 residues in the CDR3. The V end was cut by 5 bases, the J end by 0 bases, with 8 bases between. Germline lookup yields CDR1 LGHNT and CDR2 FRNRAP. The CDR3 loop is CASGQGYSNQPQHF. DNA of the CDR3: TGTGCTAGTGGTCAGGGCTATAGCAATCAGCCCCAGCATTTT.

This sequence joins TRBV6-1 and TRBJ1-2; possible D gene TRBD1, 6 bases. The V gene's germline CDR1 is MNHNS and CDR2 SASEGT. The V end was cut by 3 bases, the J end by 8 bases, with 16 bases between. This CDR3 region has 14 residues. CDR3 in DNA: TGTGCCAGCAGTGATCCCGGGACACGGATCGGCTACACCTTC. Amino acid sequence: CASSDPGTRIGYTF.

A word on this clone: At the DNA level, this CDR3 is encoded by other sequences in the same sample as well. The chain couples TRBV28 to TRBJ1-2, with no clear D. With 6 bases removed from V and 5 bases from J, the gap between germline ends came to 4 bases. This CDR3 contains 10 residues. CDR1 is MDHEN and CDR2 is SYDVKM in the germline V gene. CDR3 nucleotide sequence: TGTGCCAGCAGAGGGTATGGCTACACCTTC. Translated, it gives CASRGYGYTF.

The V and J genes are TRBV10-2 and TRBJ2-1; TRBD2 agrees at 11 bases. The CDR3 consists of 16 residues. V was clipped by 0 bases and J by 7 bases; unmatched bases: 5. The germline V gene has CDR1 WSHSY and CDR2 SAAADI. The CDR3 region is CASSESRPSGGNEQFF. In DNA, the CDR3 is TGCGCCAGCAGTGAGTCGCGTCCTAGCGGGGGGAATGAGCAGTTCTTC.

This rearrangement joins TRBV7-2 to TRBJ2-7; D uncertain. The germline gives CDR1 SGHTA, CDR2 FQGNSA. The germline V and J ends were trimmed by 5 bases and 1 base, with 15 bases remaining between them. This CDR3 comprises 15 residues. CDR3 amino acids: CASSTSTSTSYEQYF. The CDR3 DNA follows: TGTGCCAGCAGCACCTCTACCAGTACTTCCTACGAGCAGTACTTC.

The V call is TRBV5-1, the J call TRBJ1-1; no definite D call. The length of the CDR3 is 15 residues. Trimming removed 0 bases at V and 4 bases at J, with 13 bases between. CDR1 and CDR2 from the germline V gene are SGHRS and YFSETQ. The CDR3 DNA sequence: TGCGCCAGCAGCTTGGTTGGAGGGTTGACCACTGAAGCTTTCTTT. Translation gives CASSLVGGLTTEAFF. Full variable domain (outside the CDR3, taken from reference TRBV5-1 and TRBJ1-1): KAGVTQTPRYLIKTRGQQVTLSCSPISGHRSVSWYQQTPGQGLQFLFEYFSETQRNKGNFPGRFSGRQFSNSRSEMNVSTLELGDSALYLCASSLVGGLTTEAFFGQGTRLTVV.

The chain couples TRBV6-5 to TRBJ2-1; possibly TRBD2 for D (5 bases). V was shortened by 7 bases and J by 6 bases, with 19 bases between the two germline ends. Germline values: CDR1 MNHEY, CDR2 SVGAGI. The CDR3 sequence is 15 residues long. The CDR3 region has the DNA TGTGCCAGCACGCTCCGGGAAAAGGCCTCCAATGAGCAGTTCTTC. Protein: CASTLREKASNEQFF.

This clone was counted at least ten times. Other DNA sequences in the sample encode the same CDR3. CDR3 sequence reads: CASSLDSGRDEQYF. DNA of the CDR3: TGCGCCAGCAGCTTGGATTCAGGGAGGGACGAGCAGTACTTC. The gene calls are TRBV5-1 and TRBJ2-7; TRBD2 aligns across 7 bases. Trimming cost V 0 bases and J 5 bases; bases outside gene matches: 5. The V gene's germline CDR1 is SGHRS and CDR2 YFSETQ. The CDR3 spans 14 residues.